This is a list of T cell receptor beta chains from one sample in a study of human T cells and chemical hapten exposure. TCRdb ran MiXCR on the RACE reads and lists one entry per CDR3 protein. In the table there are more than 80,000 distinct CDR3 sequences, less than 14% of which are singletons. The sequencing here drew on whole blood, taken in connection with sensitization to the hapten diphenylcyclopropenone (DPC). All receptors come from a woman aged 60-75 years with alopecia areata. Some clones in this sample may be carry-over from other donors' samples. The CDR3 runs from the conserved cysteine through the conserved F or W. The D gene is left open where the match is weak. The size of a clone is reported for some rows only, either as once, few or many, or as a class for expanded clones.

D	V	size	J	DNA	CDR3
.	TRBV7-3	many	TRBJ1-2	TGTGCCAGCAGCTTAGGACAGTCTGCCTATGGCTACACCTTC	CASSLGQSAYGYTF
TRBD1	TRBV7-9	.	TRBJ2-1	TGTGCCAGCTCAGGGGGTCCTGGAAACAATGAGCAGTTCTTC	CASSGGPGNNEQFF
TRBD1	TRBV7-2	few	TRBJ1-1	TGTGCCAGCAGCTTGGGGACAGCAGTGGAAGCTTTCTTT	CASSLGTAVEAFF
.	TRBV5-1	.	TRBJ2-5	TGCGCCAGCAGCACAGGTCAAGAGACCCAGTACTTC	CASSTGQETQYF
.	TRBV15	once	TRBJ2-3	TGTGCCACCAGCAGAGGCCCTAGCACAGATACGCAGTATTTT	CATSRGPSTDTQYF
.	TRBV2	many	TRBJ1-1	TGTGCCAGCAGTGCACGGACAGCGAACACTGAAGCTTTCTTT	CASSARTANTEAFF
.	TRBV7-9	few	TRBJ2-1	TGTGCCAGCATCTCCTGGGCTACCAATGAGCAGTTCTTC	CASISWATNEQFF
.	TRBV19	many	TRBJ1-4	TGTGCCAGTAGCCCCCCACAGCAGGGAGGTGAAAAACTGTTTTTT	CASSPPQQGGEKLFF
.	TRBV5-1	.	TRBJ1-1	TGCGCCAGCGGTGGGCCCGAGGAGAACACTGAAGCTTTCTTT	CASGGPEENTEAFF
.	TRBV20-1	.	TRBJ2-3	TGCAGTGCTAGAGAGGGGGCGTCCACAGATACGCAGTATTTT	CSAREGASTDTQYF
.	TRBV29-1	.	TRBJ1-2	TGCAGCGTTGGAGGGGGAGTTAACTATGGCTACACCTTC	CSVGGGVNYGYTF
.	TRBV19	few	TRBJ2-7	TGTGCCAGTAGTGCTCTAGCGATGCGGGGCCACGAGCAGTACTTC	CASSALAMRGHEQYF
TRBD1	TRBV18	many	TRBJ1-2	TGTGCCAGCGGATCGACAGGGATGAACTATGGCTACACCTTC	CASGSTGMNYGYTF
.	TRBV7-3	.	TRBJ1-1	TGTGCCAGCAGCCTAAAGCCCCCCCCGGGGCGGACTGAAGCTTTCTTT	CASSLKPPPGRTEAFF
.	TRBV20-1	many	TRBJ1-4	TGCAGTGCGGCTCCTAATGGAGCTAATGAAAAACTGTTTTTT	CSAAPNGANEKLFF
TRBD1	TRBV11-2	.	TRBJ2-7	TGTGCCAGCAGCTTACGAAGGGACAGGGGTCGCCCTGAGATGCAGTACTTC	CASSLRRDRGRPEMQYF
.	TRBV5-1	many	TRBJ1-1	TGCGCCAGCAGCTTGGCCCCGACAGGGAACACTGAAGCTTTCTTT	CASSLAPTGNTEAFF
.	TRBV29-1	many	TRBJ1-3	TGCAGCGCCGTTACAGAGGGGGAATCTGGAAACACCATATATTTT	CSAVTEGESGNTIYF
TRBD2	TRBV11-2	once	TRBJ2-7	TGTGCCAGCAGCGCCGCCGGGACTAGCTCCTACGAGCAGTACTTC	CASSAAGTSSYEQYF
.	TRBV7-9	.	TRBJ2-7	TGTGCCAGCACCCCCGGGGGACAGAGCTCCTACGATCAGTACTTC	CASTPGGQSSYDQYF
.	TRBV4-2	many	TRBJ2-3	TGTGCCAGCAGCCAAGATCAGACTAGCACAGATACGCAGTATTTT	CASSQDQTSTDTQYF
.	TRBV20-1	few	TRBJ1-6	TGCAGTGCTGACAGTGATAATTCACCCCTCCACTTT	CSADSDNSPLHF
.	TRBV5-6	.	TRBJ2-4	TGTGCCAGCCGGACGTACGGTGAAAACATTCAGTACTTC	CASRTYGENIQYF
.	TRBV27	few	TRBJ1-6	TGTGCCACCAGTCCGGGTCCCTTCGGTTCACCCCTCCACTTT	CATSPGPFGSPLHF
.	TRBV29-1	many	TRBJ2-5	TGCAGCGTCGACAGTAAGGAGACCCAGTACTTC	CSVDSKETQYF
.	TRBV20-1	.	TRBJ1-1	TGCAGTGCTACGCCCATGGGGGGCCACACTGAAGCTTTCTTT	CSATPMGGHTEAFF
.	TRBV7-2	.	TRBJ1-2	TGTGCCAGCAGCTCCATAGTGGTCAGTCTAAGCTATGGCTACACCTTC	CASSSIVVSLSYGYTF
.	TRBV10-3	many	TRBJ1-5	TGTGCCATCTCTTCAGGGGGCAATCAGCCCCAGCATTTT	CAISSGGNQPQHF
.	TRBV29-1	many	TRBJ1-2	TGCAGCGGCTTGGGACCGAACTATGGCTACACCTTC	CSGLGPNYGYTF
.	TRBV20-1	many	TRBJ1-2	TGCAGTGCTGCTCAGGGAGTTAACTATGGCTACACCTTC	CSAAQGVNYGYTF
.	TRBV27	few	TRBJ1-1	TGTGCCAGCAGTTCGGGTCAGAGGGATGCTTTCTTT	CASSSGQRDAFF
.	TRBV10-2	.	TRBJ2-7	TGCGCCAGCGGAACCGGACGTTACTCCTACGAGCAGTACTTC	CASGTGRYSYEQYF
TRBD2	TRBV7-8	many	TRBJ2-7	TGTGCCAGCAGCTTAATCGGGGGGGTTGTCAGCTCCTACGAGCAGTACTTC	CASSLIGGVVSSYEQYF
.	TRBV20-1	many	TRBJ1-2	TGCAGTGCTAGAAAGGAGGGAGGTATCGGTGGCTACACCTTC	CSARKEGGIGGYTF
TRBD1	TRBV19	many	TRBJ1-5	TGTGCCAGTAGTATCGGTCAGGGGGCATGGCAGCCCCAGCATTTT	CASSIGQGAWQPQHF
TRBD1	TRBV6-1	.	TRBJ1-5	TGTGCCAGCAGTGGGACAGGGGGGCACAATCCCAATCAGCCCCAGCATTTT	CASSGTGGHNPNQPQHF
TRBD1	TRBV25-1	many	TRBJ1-1	TGTGCCAGCAGTGAATCGACAGGGAGGCGCGTAGTGAACACTGAAGCTTTCTTT	CASSESTGRRVVNTEAFF
.	TRBV18	few	TRBJ2-2	TGTGCCAGCTCACCACAGAGTACGACGAACACCGGGGAGCTGTTTTTT	CASSPQSTTNTGELFF
.	TRBV7-2	many	TRBJ1-2	TGTGCCAGCCGCCTGACAGCTAACTATGGCTACACCTTC	CASRLTANYGYTF
TRBD2	TRBV11-2	many	TRBJ2-1	TGTGCCAGCAGCCGGGGGGGGCAGGCCAGCAATGAGCAGTTCTTC	CASSRGGQASNEQFF
.	TRBV5-5	few	TRBJ2-3	TGTGCCAGCAGCGCGTCCCGCAAGGCTAGCACAGATACGCAGTATTTT	CASSASRKASTDTQYF
TRBD1	TRBV11-3	many	TRBJ2-3	TGTGCCAGCAGGACAGGGTTCGGAGATACGCAGTATTTT	CASRTGFGDTQYF
TRBD2	TRBV19	many	TRBJ2-3	TGTGCCAGTAGTACCGACCCGGGACTAGCGGGGAGGGCAGATACGCAGTATTTT	CASSTDPGLAGRADTQYF
TRBD2	TRBV6-4	many	TRBJ2-1	TGTGCCAGCAGTGACGGGACTAGCTACAGCAATGAGCAGTTCTTC	CASSDGTSYSNEQFF
.	TRBV29-1	many	TRBJ2-1	TGCAGCGTTGGAGACACCTGGGGCAATGAGCAGTTCTTC	CSVGDTWGNEQFF
TRBD1	TRBV12-3/TRBV12-4	many	TRBJ2-1	TGTGCCAGCATTACAGGGGGCAGGTACAATGAGCAGTTCTTC	CASITGGRYNEQFF
.	TRBV6-1	few	TRBJ1-1	TGTGCCAGCACCCATGCGCTGAACACTGAAGCTTTCTTT	CASTHALNTEAFF
.	TRBV4-1	many	TRBJ2-3	TGCGCCAGCAGCCAAGTTGTAGGGGGGGGCCCCTCGGATACGCAGTATTTT	CASSQVVGGGPSDTQYF
.	TRBV6-6	few	TRBJ2-6	TGTGCCAGCAAGACTCCATCTGGGGCCAACGTCCCGACTTTC	CASKTPSGANVPTF
.	TRBV5-4	.	TRBJ2-3	TGTGCCAGCAGCGTCGGGATTACCACAGATACGCAGTATTTT	CASSVGITTDTQYF
TRBD1	TRBV20-1	many	TRBJ1-2	TGCAGTGCTAGAGCAAGGGACAGATACTATGGCTACACCTTC	CSARARDRYYGYTF
TRBD2	TRBV7-6	medium-sized	TRBJ2-5	TGTGCCAGCAGCTCTAGACTAGCGGGGGAGACATTTCAAGAGACCCAGTACTTC	CASSSRLAGETFQETQYF
TRBD1	TRBV12-3/TRBV12-4	few	TRBJ1-6	TGTGCCAGCAGTCCCCCGAAGAGACAGGGTATTTCACCCCTCCACTTT	CASSPPKRQGISPLHF
TRBD1	TRBV27	many	TRBJ1-3	TGTGCCAGCAGCCCGACAGGGAGTCCAGGAAACACCATATATTTT	CASSPTGSPGNTIYF
.	TRBV21-1	few	TRBJ1-5	TGTGCCAGCAGCGACCCCCAGCGTGACTCAAATCAGCCCCAGCATTTT	CASSDPQRDSNQPQHF
.	TRBV19	few	TRBJ2-3	TGTGCCAGTAGTAGGGTGTCGGGCACAGATACGCAGTATTTT	CASSRVSGTDTQYF
TRBD1	TRBV29-1	few	TRBJ1-5	TGCAGCGTCCGACGGGACAGCGACATAAATCAGCCCCAGCATTTT	CSVRRDSDINQPQHF
TRBD1	TRBV29-1	few	TRBJ2-7	TGCAGCGTTACCGGTACAGGGGGGTACGAGCAGTACTTC	CSVTGTGGYEQYF